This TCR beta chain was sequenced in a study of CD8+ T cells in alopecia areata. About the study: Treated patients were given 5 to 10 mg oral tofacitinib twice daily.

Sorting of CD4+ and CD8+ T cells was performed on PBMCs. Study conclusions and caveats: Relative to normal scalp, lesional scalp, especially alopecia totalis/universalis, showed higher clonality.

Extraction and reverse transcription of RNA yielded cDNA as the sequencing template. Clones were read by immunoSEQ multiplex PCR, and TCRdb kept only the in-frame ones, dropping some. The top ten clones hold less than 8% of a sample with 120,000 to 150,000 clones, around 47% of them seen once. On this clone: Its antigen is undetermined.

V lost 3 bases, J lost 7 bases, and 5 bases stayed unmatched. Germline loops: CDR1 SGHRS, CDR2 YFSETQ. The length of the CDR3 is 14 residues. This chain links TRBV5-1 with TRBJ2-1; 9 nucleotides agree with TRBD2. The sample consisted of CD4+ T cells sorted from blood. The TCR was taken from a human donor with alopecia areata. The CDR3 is CASSSLAGLNEQFF. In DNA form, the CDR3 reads TGCGCCAGCAGCTCCCTAGCGGGATTGAATGAGCAGTTCTTC.